The rows below give T cell receptor beta chains drawn from one sample of a study of blood T cell repertoires in COVID-19. Generated by immunoSEQ multiplex PCR, the TCRdb table keeps only in-frame clones and is missing some. The table includes 200,000 to 300,000 clones, approximately 90% detected once. Sequencing was carried out using PBMCs or T cells enriched from blood (not recorded which). The source of these receptors is a man aged 40-49 years who had recovered from COVID-19. Each CDR3 is given with its conserved first and last residue. The D gene is left open where the match is weak. Clone size, where shown, is once, few, many, or a class for clones that have expanded.

d_call: .; v_call: TRBV7-8; j_call: TRBJ2-7; clone_size: .; cdr3_nt: TGTGCCAGCAGCTTAGGGTTGGCGGTTAACTACGAGCAGTACTTC; cdr3_aa: CASSLGLAVNYEQYF
d_call: .; v_call: TRBV10-3; j_call: TRBJ2-7; clone_size: .; cdr3_nt: TGTGCCATCAGTGATCTATCGGAGGCCGGTTACGAGCAGTACTTC; cdr3_aa: CAISDLSEAGYEQYF
d_call: TRBD1; v_call: TRBV6-5; j_call: TRBJ1-2; clone_size: .; cdr3_nt: TGTGCCAGCACCCCGACAGGGTTGGGCTACACCTTC; cdr3_aa: CASTPTGLGYTF
d_call: .; v_call: TRBV2; j_call: TRBJ2-5; clone_size: .; cdr3_nt: TGTGCCACCATGACGGCGGCGGCCCAAGAGACCCAGTACTTC; cdr3_aa: CATMTAAAQETQYF
d_call: TRBD2; v_call: TRBV6-4; j_call: TRBJ2-2; clone_size: .; cdr3_nt: TGTGCCAGCAGTGACTCTAGCGGGGGGGCCACCGGGGAGCTGTTTTTT; cdr3_aa: CASSDSSGGATGELFF
d_call: TRBD1; v_call: TRBV19; j_call: TRBJ2-1; clone_size: .; cdr3_nt: TGTGCCAGTAGCAGGGACAGGTCGATCGATGAGCAGTTCTTC; cdr3_aa: CASSRDRSIDEQFF
d_call: .; v_call: TRBV4-2; j_call: TRBJ1-5; clone_size: .; cdr3_nt: TGTGCCAGCAGCCCAACGACAGGACTAGATAGCAATCAGCCCCAGCATTTT; cdr3_aa: CASSPTTGLDSNQPQHF
d_call: TRBD2; v_call: TRBV7-3; j_call: TRBJ2-3; clone_size: .; cdr3_nt: TGTGCCAGCAGCTCTCAGCGGGGGGCCACAGATACGCAGTATTTT; cdr3_aa: CASSSQRGATDTQYF
d_call: TRBD1; v_call: TRBV29-1; j_call: TRBJ2-3; clone_size: .; cdr3_nt: TGCAGCGTGGTGACAGGGACGAGCACAGATACGCAGTATTTT; cdr3_aa: CSVVTGTSTDTQYF
d_call: TRBD1; v_call: TRBV29-1; j_call: TRBJ2-2; clone_size: .; cdr3_nt: TGCAGCGCGGGACAGGCAAACACCGGGGAGCTGTTTTTT; cdr3_aa: CSAGQANTGELFF
d_call: .; v_call: TRBV18; j_call: TRBJ1-5; clone_size: .; cdr3_nt: TGTGCCAGCTCACCAGTAGTAACAGCTAACACGCCCCAGCATTTT; cdr3_aa: CASSPVVTANTPQHF
d_call: TRBD2; v_call: TRBV30; j_call: TRBJ2-7; clone_size: .; cdr3_nt: TGTGCCTGGAGTGCCGGGACTAACTCCTACGAGCAGTACTTC; cdr3_aa: CAWSAGTNSYEQYF
d_call: .; v_call: TRBV7-2; j_call: TRBJ2-2; clone_size: .; cdr3_nt: TGTGCCAGCAGCTTTAAGTCCATTAGCGGGGAGCTGTTTTTT; cdr3_aa: CASSFKSISGELFF
d_call: TRBD2; v_call: TRBV14; j_call: TRBJ2-5; clone_size: .; cdr3_nt: TGTGCCAGCAGCCAAGAAGTCGCTAGCGGGAGTCTTCACGGAGAGACCCAGTACTTC; cdr3_aa: CASSQEVASGSLHGETQYF
d_call: TRBD2; v_call: TRBV9; j_call: TRBJ2-5; clone_size: .; cdr3_nt: TGTGCCAGCAGCGTAGGGGCTAGCGGGTCACCGACCTCCCGGGAGACCCAGTACTTC; cdr3_aa: CASSVGASGSPTSRETQYF
d_call: TRBD1; v_call: TRBV27; j_call: TRBJ2-7; clone_size: .; cdr3_nt: TGTGCCAGCAGTCTGACTGACAGGGGGGACTTCGGCGAGCAGTACTTC; cdr3_aa: CASSLTDRGDFGEQYF
d_call: .; v_call: TRBV9; j_call: TRBJ2-3; clone_size: .; cdr3_nt: TGTGCCAGCAACGCAGGGGGGAGGACAGATACGCAGTATTTT; cdr3_aa: CASNAGGRTDTQYF
d_call: TRBD2; v_call: TRBV11-2; j_call: TRBJ2-1; clone_size: .; cdr3_nt: TGTGCCAGCAGCTTAGAAACGGGTCTAGCGGACTACAATGAGCAGTTCTTC; cdr3_aa: CASSLETGLADYNEQFF
d_call: .; v_call: TRBV5-4; j_call: TRBJ1-1; clone_size: few; cdr3_nt: TGTGCCAGCAGCTTTCTTGTTAGCACTGAAGCTTTCTTT; cdr3_aa: CASSFLVSTEAFF
d_call: TRBD2; v_call: TRBV7-2; j_call: TRBJ2-7; clone_size: .; cdr3_nt: TGTGCCAGCAGTTTAGCGGGAGGGCCCGGGGAGCAGTACTTC; cdr3_aa: CASSLAGGPGEQYF
d_call: TRBD1; v_call: TRBV7-3; j_call: TRBJ2-5; clone_size: .; cdr3_nt: TGTGCCAGCAGCTTTACAGGGGGAGAGACCCAGTACTTC; cdr3_aa: CASSFTGGETQYF
d_call: .; v_call: TRBV6-6; j_call: TRBJ2-2; clone_size: .; cdr3_nt: TGTGCCAGCAGTTACTCGAGGGGACAAACCGGGGAGCTGTTTTTT; cdr3_aa: CASSYSRGQTGELFF
d_call: .; v_call: TRBV7-9; j_call: TRBJ1-5; clone_size: .; cdr3_nt: TGTGCCAGCAGCTGGGGGGAGGGTCAGCCCCAGCATTTT; cdr3_aa: CASSWGEGQPQHF
d_call: .; v_call: TRBV7-2; j_call: TRBJ2-6; clone_size: .; cdr3_nt: TGTGCCAGCAGTACTGGGGGGGCGCAGGGGGCCAACGTCCTGACTTTC; cdr3_aa: CASSTGGAQGANVLTF
d_call: .; v_call: TRBV10-2; j_call: TRBJ1-5; clone_size: many; cdr3_nt: TGCGCCAGCAGTGAGTCGAGGGGGGAGGGGCAGCCCCAGCATTTT; cdr3_aa: CASSESRGEGQPQHF
d_call: .; v_call: TRBV28; j_call: TRBJ2-7; clone_size: .; cdr3_nt: TGTGCCAGCAGTTTATTTAGGGGAAGCTCCTACGAGCAGTACTTC; cdr3_aa: CASSLFRGSSYEQYF
d_call: .; v_call: TRBV3-1/TRBV3-2; j_call: TRBJ2-5; clone_size: .; cdr3_nt: TGTGCCAGCAGCCTTTGGACAGACCAAGAGACCCAGTACTTC; cdr3_aa: CASSLWTDQETQYF
d_call: .; v_call: TRBV7-3; j_call: TRBJ2-7; clone_size: .; cdr3_nt: TGTGCCAGCAGCTTATCTAAAGGGGGTCAATACGAGCAGTACTTC; cdr3_aa: CASSLSKGGQYEQYF